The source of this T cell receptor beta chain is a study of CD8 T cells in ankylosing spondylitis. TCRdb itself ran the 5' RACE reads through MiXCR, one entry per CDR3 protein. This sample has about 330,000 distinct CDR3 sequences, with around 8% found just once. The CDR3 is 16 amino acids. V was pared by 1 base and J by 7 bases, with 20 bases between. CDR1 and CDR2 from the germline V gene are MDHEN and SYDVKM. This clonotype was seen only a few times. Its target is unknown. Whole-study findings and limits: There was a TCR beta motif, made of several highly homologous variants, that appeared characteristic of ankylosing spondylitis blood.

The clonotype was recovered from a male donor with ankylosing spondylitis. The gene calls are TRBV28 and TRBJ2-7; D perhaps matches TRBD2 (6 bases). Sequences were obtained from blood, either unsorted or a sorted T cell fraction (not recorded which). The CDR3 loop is CASSLSTGILGGEQYF. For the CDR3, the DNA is TGTGCCAGCAGTTTATCTACCGGGATCTTGGGAGGAGAGCAGTACTTC. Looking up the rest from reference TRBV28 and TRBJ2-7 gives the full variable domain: DVKVTQSSRYLVKRTGEKVFLECVQDMDHENMFWYRQDPGLGLRLIYFSYDVKMKEKGDIPEGYSVSREKKERFSLILESASTNQTSMYLCASSLSTGILGGEQYFGPGTRLTVT.